Listed here are 15 T cell receptor beta chains from one sample, sequenced in a study of T cell responses to AZD1222 COVID-19 vaccine. Sequenced by immunoSEQ multiplex PCR; TCRdb stores in-frame clones only, minus some. In the table there are about 100,000 clones, around 90% of which are singletons. Sequenced material: peripheral blood, taken on day 0 of AZD1222 vaccination. The receptor set was obtained from an adult in good health.

This chain uses TRBV3-1 (or the pseudogene TRBV3-2) with TRBJ1-1, with D uncertain. Germline V lookup: CDR1 LGHDT, CDR2 YNNKEL (reference sequence). The length of the CDR3 is 14 residues. The V gene lost 1 base and the J gene lost 5 bases, with 11 bases spanning the gap. Here the CDR3 DNA reads TGTGCCAGCAGCCAAGGGACGGTGGGGACTGAAGCTTTCTTT. The encoded protein is CASSQGTVGTEAFF.

The rearrangement links TRBV6-6 to TRBJ1-1, with D perhaps matching TRBD1 (5 bases). The CDR3 has 13 amino acids. Trimming pared 7 bases from V and 6 bases from J, leaving 15 bases between. Per the germline V gene, CDR1 is MNHNY and CDR2 is SVGAGI (reference sequence). The CDR3 bases are TGTGCCAGCACCCCGCCCGGGGCCCCTGAAGCTTTCTTT. Its protein product is CASTPPGAPEAFF.

The J gene is TRBJ2-2, the V gene TRBV15; the D gene is possibly TRBD2 (6 bases). The germline V gene has CDR1 LNHNV and CDR2 YYDKDF (reference sequence). This CDR3 spans 16 amino acids. Trimming cost V 1 base and J 7 bases, with 16 bases left between them. The CDR3 sequence is CATSRVWRGQDGELFF. CDR3 coding DNA: TGTGCCACCAGCAGAGTTTGGAGGGGCCAGGACGGGGAGCTGTTTTTT.

V gene TRBV27 combines with J gene TRBJ2-1; TRBD2 matches at 7 bases. This CDR3 region has 15 residues. CDR1 is MNHEY, CDR2 SMNVEV, per germline (reference sequence). The ends lost 7 bases at V and 2 bases at J; junction bases unmatched: 8. The CDR3 nucleotides are TGTGCCAGCACCGCCGCGGGAGATCCCTACAATGAGCAGTTCTTC. It is translated as CASTAAGDPYNEQFF.

This clone was counted a few times. The chain combines TRBV24-1 with TRBJ2-1; TRBD2 agrees at 13 bases. V gave up 3 bases and J gave up 5 bases; unmatched junction bases: 3. The length of the CDR3 is 16 residues. CDR1 is KGHDR, CDR2 SFDVKD, per germline. The DNA of the CDR3 is TGTGCCACCAGTGATACCGGGACTAGCGGGAACAATGAGCAGTTCTTC. It codes for CATSDTGTSGNNEQFF.

This chain links TRBV28 with TRBJ1-1; D ambiguous. Trimming cost V 6 bases and J 6 bases, with 14 bases left between them. Germline CDR1 is MDHEN and CDR2 is SYDVKM. The CDR3 loop spans 13 amino acids. For the CDR3, the DNA is TGTGCCAGCAGACACCCCCCTAGAGCTGAAGCTTTCTTT. Its protein is CASRHPPRAEAFF.

J is TRBJ2-1 and V is TRBV7-8; 10 nucleotides match TRBD2. The CDR3 consists of 15 residues. Germline lookup yields CDR1 SGHVS and CDR2 FQNEAQ. J lost 5 bases, V lost 5 bases, and 6 bases had no gene match. The CDR3 sequence: CASSPGTSANNEQFF. CDR3 DNA sequence: TGTGCCAGCAGCCCTGGGACTAGCGCCAACAATGAGCAGTTCTTC. Using reference TRBV7-8 and TRBJ2-1 for the parts outside the CDR3, the full variable domain is GAGVSQSPRYKVAKRGQDVALRCDPISGHVSLFWYQQALGQGPEFLTYFQNEAQLDKSGLPSDRFFAERPEGSVSTLKIQRTQQEDSAVYLCASSPGTSANNEQFFGPGTRLTVL.

V usage is TRBV3-1 (or the pseudogene TRBV3-2) and J usage is TRBJ2-7; possibly TRBD2 for D (5 bases). The germline V gene encodes CDR1 LGHDT and CDR2 YNNKEL (reference sequence). The germline V and J ends were trimmed by 3 bases and 4 bases, with 16 bases remaining between them. The CDR3 totals 15 residues. The CDR3 sequence is CASSHVGIARYEQYF. CDR3 in DNA: TGTGCCAGCAGCCATGTGGGGATAGCGAGATACGAGCAGTACTTC.

This sequence joins TRBV4-2 and TRBJ1-4; no firm D call. Germline CDR1 is LGHNA and CDR2 is YNFKEQ. CDR3 length: 17 residues. The V and J ends lost 1 base and 1 base respectively, with 13 bases between them. The DNA of the CDR3 is TGTGCCAGCAGCCAAGTACTCCACGGGAAAACTAATGAAAAACTGTTTTTT. This encodes CASSQVLHGKTNEKLFF.

This clone was counted between two and nine times. This sequence joins TRBV7-8 and TRBJ2-2; 7 bases are shared with TRBD2. The germline V gene has CDR1 SGHVS and CDR2 FQNEAQ. This CDR3 comprises 16 residues. With 2 bases clipped from V and 7 bases from J, the junction kept 10 bases outside the gene matches. The CDR3 DNA reads as TGTGCCAGCAGCTTACTGAGGGAGGGCCTCGGCGGGGAGCTGTTTTTT. This gives the protein CASSLLREGLGGELFF.

The chain combines TRBV3-1 (or the pseudogene TRBV3-2) with TRBJ2-7; possibly TRBD2 for D (6 bases). CDR3 length: 18 residues. V lost 0 bases and J 0 bases, leaving 18 bases between the germline ends. Germline V lookup: CDR1 LGHDT, CDR2 YNNKEL (reference sequence). CDR3 DNA sequence: TGTGCCAGCAGCCAAGATCTCTCCGGGAGAACGACCTCCTACGAGCAGTACTTC. It yields the protein CASSQDLSGRTTSYEQYF.

The chain joins TRBV9 to TRBJ1-4; D may be TRBD1 (5 bases). Deletions cut 0 bases from V and 5 bases from J, with 17 bases between. The germline V gene encodes CDR1 SGDLS and CDR2 YYNGEE. The CDR3 extends over 17 amino acids. The CDR3 protein is CASSVEGGARGNEKLFF. CDR3 DNA sequence: TGTGCCAGCAGCGTAGAGGGCGGGGCGCGGGGCAATGAAAAACTGTTTTTT.

V usage is TRBV5-1 and J usage is TRBJ1-2; 9 bases map to TRBD1. Trimming removed 4 bases from V and 4 bases from J; junction bases left unmatched: 8. This CDR3 region has 15 residues. Germline-derived CDR1 and CDR2 are SGHRS and YFSETQ. CDR3 in amino acids: CASSPGTGRLYGYTF. CDR3 in DNA: TGCGCCAGCAGCCCAGGGACAGGGCGTCTCTATGGCTACACCTTC.

In this sample, this clone turned up a few times. The J gene is TRBJ1-1, the V gene TRBV7-9; possibly TRBD1 for D (5 bases). The V gene lost 0 bases and the J gene lost 8 bases, with 13 bases spanning the gap. From germline, CDR1 is SEHNR and CDR2 FQNEAQ (reference sequence). The CDR3 contains 14 residues. The CDR3 DNA reads TGTGCCAGCAGCTTAGCGGGAATACAGGAGGAAGCTTTCTTT. Amino acids: CASSLAGIQEEAFF.

The chain employs TRBV28 and TRBJ2-2, with D perhaps TRBD1 (6 bases). The CDR3 consists of 17 residues. V was clipped by 3 bases and J by 2 bases, with 16 bases between them. Per germline, CDR1 MDHEN and CDR2 SYDVKM. CDR3 protein: CASSFVRGNYNTGELFF. As DNA, the CDR3 is TGTGCCAGCAGTTTTGTCAGGGGAAATTATAACACCGGGGAGCTGTTTTTT.